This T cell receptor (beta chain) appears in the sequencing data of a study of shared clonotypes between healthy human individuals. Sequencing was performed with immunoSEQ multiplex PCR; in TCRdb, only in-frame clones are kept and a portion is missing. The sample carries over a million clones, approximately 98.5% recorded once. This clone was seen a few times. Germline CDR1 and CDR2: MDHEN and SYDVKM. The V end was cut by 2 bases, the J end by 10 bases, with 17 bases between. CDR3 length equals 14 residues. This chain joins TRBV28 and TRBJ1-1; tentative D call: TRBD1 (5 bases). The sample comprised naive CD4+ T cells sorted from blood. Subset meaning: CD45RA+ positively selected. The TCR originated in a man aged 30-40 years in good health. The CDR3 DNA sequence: TGTGCCAGCAGTTTACGCGGCAGGGCTCTGGGAGCTTTCTTT. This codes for CASSLRGRALGAFF.